A selection of T cell receptor beta chains follows, all from one sample in a study of blood T cell repertoires in COVID-19. Here immunoSEQ multiplex PCR was the method, and the copy in TCRdb shows in-frame clones only, minus some. Of roughly 48,000 clones in the sample, 75% to 80% were seen once. Sequenced: peripheral blood. Receptor source: a human donor with active or convalescent COVID-19. The donor label of this sample is uncertain. Both conserved end residues are trimmed from each CDR3.

CDR3: ASSLETGVQPQH
V: TRBV5-1
J: TRBJ1-5
length: 12

CDR3: ASSPGTGVYGYT
V: TRBV18
J: TRBJ1-2
length: 12

CDR3: ASSLGLSGSYNEQF
V: TRBV11-2
J: TRBJ2-1
length: 14

CDR3: ASFDRLANSGANVLT
V: TRBV5-1
J: TRBJ2-6
length: 15

CDR3: ASSPRGDNYEQY
V: TRBV13
J: TRBJ2-7
length: 12

CDR3: ASSFQSQQETQY
V: TRBV18
J: TRBJ2-5
length: 12

CDR3: ASSFTGVGDTQY
V: TRBV7-2
J: TRBJ2-3
length: 12

CDR3: ASSRNFWLASPYEQY
V: TRBV19
J: TRBJ2-7
length: 15

CDR3: ASTLAGGHEQY
V: TRBV25-1
J: TRBJ2-7
length: 11

CDR3: ASSPQGGEITEAF
V: TRBV18
J: TRBJ1-1
length: 13

CDR3: ASSQERGNSPLH
V: TRBV3-1/TRBV3-2
J: TRBJ1-6
length: 12

CDR3: ASSRAAQETQY
V: TRBV5-6
J: TRBJ2-5
length: 11

CDR3: ASSLGDRGNSPLH
V: TRBV11-3
J: TRBJ1-6
length: 13

CDR3: ATRTGYPDTQY
V: TRBV25-1
J: TRBJ2-3
length: 11

CDR3: ASSLSSGSVEQY
V: TRBV7-3
J: TRBJ2-7
length: 12

CDR3: ASTHRTGRQETQY
V: TRBV5-1
J: TRBJ2-5
length: 13

CDR3: ASSTRPLTGGPRETQY
V: TRBV19
J: TRBJ2-5
length: 16

CDR3: ASSSGGTLYEQY
V: TRBV27
J: TRBJ2-7
length: 12

CDR3: ASSEGAGTGELF
V: TRBV2
J: TRBJ2-2
length: 12

CDR3: ASSNPEGTGVYNSPLH
V: TRBV7-2
J: TRBJ1-6
length: 16

CDR3: ASSQVSGTSTDTQY
V: TRBV4-3
J: TRBJ2-3
length: 14

CDR3: ASSAPRTTGPEHEQY
V: TRBV6-1
J: TRBJ2-7
length: 15

CDR3: ASSKVEGQSHEKLF
V: TRBV21-1
J: TRBJ1-4
length: 14

CDR3: ASSYLRVETGRWGNQPQH
V: TRBV6-2/TRBV6-3
J: TRBJ1-5
length: 18

CDR3: ASRDSSSGNTIY
V: TRBV10-2
J: TRBJ1-3
length: 12

CDR3: ASSLRRFHQETQY
V: TRBV5-6
J: TRBJ2-5
length: 13

CDR3: AWSAQGNQPQH
V: TRBV30
J: TRBJ1-5
length: 11

CDR3: ASSVGQHRGQGYT
V: TRBV9
J: TRBJ1-2
length: 13

CDR3: AIKAGGAYNEQF
V: TRBV10-3
J: TRBJ2-1
length: 12

CDR3: ASSWGQYSYEQY
V: TRBV5-1
J: TRBJ2-7
length: 12

CDR3: ASSLGRLPNTEAF
V: TRBV7-6
J: TRBJ1-1
length: 13

CDR3: SVSPQAYEQY
V: TRBV29-1
J: TRBJ2-7
length: 10

CDR3: ASSPGQVSIDRRPNEKLF
V: TRBV7-3
J: TRBJ1-4
length: 18

CDR3: APRLPGGGTGELF
V: TRBV4-1
J: TRBJ2-2
length: 13

CDR3: ASSQEGQSSYEQY
V: TRBV4-1
J: TRBJ2-7
length: 13

CDR3: ASSFGQGTTGELF
V: TRBV7-3
J: TRBJ2-2
length: 13

CDR3: ASSPGTGGSYEQY
V: TRBV18
J: TRBJ2-7
length: 13

CDR3: ASTSGGGTDTQY
V: TRBV28
J: TRBJ2-3
length: 12

CDR3: ASSLEAEETQY
V: TRBV12-3/TRBV12-4
J: TRBJ2-5
length: 11

CDR3: ASSPQGTGLNEKLF
V: TRBV18
J: TRBJ1-4
length: 14

CDR3: ASSYPGAGNTIY
V: TRBV9
J: TRBJ1-3
length: 12

CDR3: ASSYDFRYSYEQY
V: TRBV6-5
J: TRBJ2-7
length: 13

CDR3: ASLTGSSYEQY
V: TRBV6-5
J: TRBJ2-7
length: 11

CDR3: ASSPRQESAGELF
V: TRBV7-3
J: TRBJ2-2
length: 13

CDR3: ASSTLQNEQY
V: TRBV25-1
J: TRBJ2-7
length: 10

CDR3: ATSDPRTGVAYEQY
V: TRBV24-1
J: TRBJ2-7
length: 14

CDR3: SVGGGTEAF
V: TRBV29-1
J: TRBJ1-1
length: 9

CDR3: ASSFSPGLLAGGGDTQY
V: TRBV27
J: TRBJ2-3
length: 17

CDR3: ASSMYGGTGGELF
V: TRBV19
J: TRBJ2-2
length: 13

CDR3: AISDLAGKSNEQF
V: TRBV10-3
J: TRBJ2-1
length: 13

CDR3: ASSYSEGSHYGYT
V: TRBV6-6
J: TRBJ1-2
length: 13

CDR3: ASSRRTLTDTQY
V: TRBV21-1
J: TRBJ2-3
length: 12

CDR3: ASSYSSPPGYTEAF
V: TRBV6-6
J: TRBJ1-1
length: 14

CDR3: ASSVVRGSNEKLF
V: TRBV9
J: TRBJ1-4
length: 13

CDR3: ASSLGQSYGYT
V: TRBV11-2
J: TRBJ1-2
length: 11